These 32 T cell receptor beta chains share one sample of origin, sequenced in a study of cytomegalovirus exposure and HLA in healthy donors. The PCR employed 60 Vbeta primers together with 13 Jbeta primers. Using immunoSEQ multiplex PCR, the repertoire was profiled, and TCRdb retains in-frame clones only, with some absent. The profile shows about 110,000 clones, 55% to 75% of them singletons. What was sequenced was PBMCs. The source is a middle-aged woman in good health and CMV-seropositive.

This clone was found once. The junction differs from germline at one of its ends, possibly a read error. The V gene is TRBV5-8, the J gene TRBJ1-6; tentatively, D is TRBD1 (5 bases). Germline V CDR1 and CDR2: SGHTS, YDEGEE. This CDR3 is built from 14 residues. CDR3 DNA sequence: TGTGCCAGCAGAGAAAGGACACTGTTCGGACCCTTCCACTTT. This codes for CASRERTLFGPFHF.

This sequence joins TRBV7-9 and TRBJ2-3; 8 bases align to TRBD2. Germline V gene data show CDR1 as SEHNR and CDR2 as FQNEAQ (reference sequence). V lost 5 bases and J lost 4; bases outside the gene matches: 14. CDR3 length: 17 amino acids. The CDR3 nucleotides are TGTGCCAGCAGCCCCAGCCGGAGCGGGGGTGAATCAGATACGCAGTATTTT. It is translated as CASSPSRSGGESDTQYF. The full variable domain, with the rest looked up from reference TRBV7-9 and TRBJ2-3, is DTGVSQNPRHKITKRGQNVTFRCDPISEHNRLYWYRQTLGQGPEFLTYFQNEAQLEKSRLLSDRFSAERPKGSFSTLEIQRTEQGDSAMYLCASSPSRSGGESDTQYFGPGTRLTVL.

The CDR3 DNA is TGTGCCAGCAGCCCCGACAGGGGAAGGGACTACGAGCAGTACTTC. Its protein is CASSPDRGRDYEQYF. The chain has TRBV7-8 and TRBJ2-7, with TRBD1 matching over 8 bases. This CDR3 region has 15 residues. Germline CDR1 SGHVS, CDR2 FQNEAQ. Trimming took 5 bases from V and 3 from J; bases not matched to a gene: 9.

This sequence joins TRBV29-1 and TRBJ1-6; 7 bases match TRBD1. The CDR3 spans 12 residues. Germline lookup yields CDR1 SQVTM and CDR2 ANQGSEA. V gave up 5 bases and J gave up 9 bases; unmatched junction bases: 4. The CDR3 region has the DNA TGCAGCGTTAGACAGGGAGGTTCACCCCTCCACTTT. Amino acid sequence: CSVRQGGSPLHF.

The CDR3, as DNA: TGTGCCAGCGAGGGACAGGGGAGCTACGAGCAGTACTTC. This translates into CASEGQGSYEQYF. This chain joins TRBV6-5 and TRBJ2-7; TRBD1 agrees at 10 bases. The J segment lost 3 bases and the V segment lost 8 bases, leaving 4 bases of the junction unmatched. CDR3 length: 13 amino acids. Germline lookup yields CDR1 MNHEY and CDR2 SVGAGI.

This clone came up a few times. This sample also contains other DNA sequences that code for the same CDR3. The chain is built from TRBV6-5 and TRBJ1-2, with TRBD1 matching over 10 bases. After removal of 2 bases from V and 2 bases from J, the junction contained 5 bases not matched to a gene. Germline-derived CDR1 and CDR2 are MNHEY and SVGAGI. This CDR3 contains 16 residues. As DNA, the CDR3 is TGTGCCAGCAGTTACGTCCGGACAGGGGGGAACTATGGCTACACCTTC. This encodes CASSYVRTGGNYGYTF.

The chain recombines TRBV4-3 with TRBJ1-1; maybe TRBD1 (5 bases). Germline CDR1 is LGHNA and CDR2 is YSLEER. Trimming took 1 base from V and 4 from J, leaving 16 bases between them. This CDR3 is 16 amino acids long. CDR3 sequence reads: CASSQVVPGGSTEAFF. CDR3 coding DNA: TGCGCCAGCAGCCAAGTAGTGCCCGGGGGGAGCACTGAAGCTTTCTTT.

The chain recombines TRBV11-1 with TRBJ2-5, with 7 bases that match TRBD1. The germline gives CDR1 SGHAT, CDR2 FQDESV (reference sequence). This CDR3 has 13 amino acids. J gave up 4 bases and V 6 bases, and 5 bases lay outside the gene matches. The CDR3 DNA sequence: TGTGCCAGCAGACTGACAGGGTCAGAGACCCAGTACTTC. Its translation: CASRLTGSETQYF.

This clone was picked up one time. The rearrangement links TRBV15 to TRBJ1-5; D unresolved. The CDR3 covers 13 residues. The germline V gene has CDR1 LNHNV and CDR2 YYDKDF (reference sequence). Trimming left V 1 base short and J 6 bases short, with 7 bases between. CDR3 DNA sequence: TGTGCCACCAGCAGAGCTTCGGGTCAGCCCCAGCATTTT. It yields the protein CATSRASGQPQHF.

The genes are TRBV5-4 and TRBJ1-2; D gene uncertain. The V end lost 2 bases, the J end lost 4 bases, and 12 bases lay between the germline ends. The CDR3 is 14 amino acids. Germline loops: CDR1 SGHNT, CDR2 YYREEE (reference sequence). The CDR3 reads CASSLASGPYGYTF. The DNA of the CDR3 is TGTGCCAGCAGCTTAGCGTCCGGCCCCTATGGCTACACCTTC.

The chain has TRBV6-1 and TRBJ2-1, with D perhaps TRBD2 (5 bases). The CDR3 totals 15 residues. Germline V gene sequence: CDR1 MNHNS, CDR2 SASEGT. The germline V and J ends were trimmed by 6 bases and 5 bases, with 17 bases remaining between them. The CDR3: CASRDPGNHHNEQFF. CDR3 nucleotides: TGTGCCAGCAGGGACCCGGGAAACCATCACAATGAGCAGTTCTTC.

V usage is TRBV5-4 and J usage is TRBJ1-4; maybe TRBD1 (6 bases). Germline CDR1 SGHNT, CDR2 YYREEE (reference sequence). The CDR3 runs to 15 residues. V was cut by 1 base and J by 8 bases, with 15 bases left in between. CDR3 nucleotides: TGTGCCAGCAGCTTGAAATCACAGGGTCGGGAAAAACTGTTTTTT. Translation: CASSLKSQGREKLFF.

The J gene is TRBJ1-5, the V gene TRBV2; D remains ambiguous. Germline lookup yields CDR1 SNHLY and CDR2 FYNNEI. The ends were cut back, 6 bases at V and 0 bases at J, with 9 bases in the middle. The CDR3 is 14 amino acids. CDR3 sequence (DNA): TGTGCCAGCAGACCTGACACTAGCAATCAGCCCCAGCATTTT. It specifies CASRPDTSNQPQHF.

J is TRBJ2-6 and V is TRBV5-1; maybe TRBD1 (6 bases). V gave up 4 bases and J gave up 0 bases, with 14 bases separating them. The CDR3 has 17 amino acids. Germline V gives CDR1 SGHRS, CDR2 YFSETQ. The CDR3 region has the DNA TGCGCCAGCAGCACGACAGGCCCCGGCTCTGGGGCCAACGTCCTGACTTTC. Its protein product is CASSTTGPGSGANVLTF.

The chain combines TRBV4-2 with TRBJ2-2, with D hard to call. The V gene lost 0 bases and the J gene lost 0 bases, with 8 bases spanning the gap. The CDR3 runs to 16 residues. Germline CDR1 and CDR2: LGHNA and YNFKEQ. CDR3 protein: CASSQDEASNTGELFF. The CDR3 DNA reads TGTGCCAGCAGCCAAGATGAAGCATCGAACACCGGGGAGCTGTTTTTT.

This chain connects TRBV13 to TRBJ1-1; TRBD1 aligns across 7 bases. V was clipped by 6 bases and J by 6 bases; unmatched bases: 13. The CDR3 spans 15 residues. The V gene's germline CDR1 is PRHDT and CDR2 FYEKMQ (reference sequence). The CDR3 region is CASRSNRGFGAEAFF. In DNA form, the CDR3 reads TGTGCCAGCAGGTCAAACAGGGGCTTTGGCGCTGAAGCTTTCTTT.

Worth noting for this clone: In this CDR3 the conserved last residue, phenylalanine or tryptophan, is missing, so a read error is likely. The chain links TRBV4-3 to TRBJ1-4; a weak D match, TRBD1 (6 bases). The germline V and J ends were trimmed by 4 bases and 6 bases, with 15 bases remaining between them. Germline V gene data show CDR1 as LGHNA and CDR2 as YSLEER. The CDR3 runs 15 residues. The CDR3, as DNA: TGCGCCAGCAGCCGAACCCCGGGGGGGCATGAAAAACTGTTTGTT. This sequence encodes CASSRTPGGHEKLFV.

This clone was recorded only once. V gene TRBV5-1 combines with J gene TRBJ1-1, with unresolved D. There are 13 residues in the CDR3. The V gene lost 2 bases and the J gene lost 6 bases, with 11 bases spanning the gap. Germline CDR1 and CDR2: SGHRS and YFSETQ. CDR3 coding DNA: TGCGCCAGCAGCTTAAGACAACGCTCTGAAGCTTTCTTT. Its translation is CASSLRQRSEAFF.

The chain is built from TRBV2 and TRBJ2-3; 7 positions agree with TRBD2. The CDR3 has 16 amino acids. Germline CDR1 SNHLY, CDR2 FYNNEI. V dropped 3 bases and J dropped 3; count of bases not matched to a gene: 9. The CDR3 spells CASSDGVGGKTDTQYF. CDR3 bases: TGTGCCAGCAGTGATGGGGTCGGGGGGAAAACAGATACGCAGTATTTT.

The V call is TRBV2, the J call TRBJ2-7; 7 nucleotides line up with TRBD1. Germline trimming cut 4 bases from V and 6 bases from J; bases unmatched to any gene: 6. Germline assignment: CDR1 SNHLY and CDR2 FYNNEI. CDR3 length equals 13 residues. CDR3 coding DNA: TGTGCCAGCAGTGCAGACAGGGCTCGCGAGCAGTACTTC. As protein: CASSADRAREQYF.

This clone was observed a few times. The chain combines TRBV6-1 with TRBJ2-5; 11 nucleotides line up with TRBD2. V lost 1 base to trimming and J lost 5 bases; unmatched junction nucleotides: 9. The CDR3 contains 17 residues. Germline CDR1 and CDR2: MNHNS and SASEGT. The CDR3 sequence is CASSEDSGGAIWETQYF. CDR3 in DNA: TGTGCCAGCAGTGAAGATAGCGGGGGGGCCATATGGGAGACCCAGTACTTC.

This chain uses TRBV7-2 with TRBJ1-6; 9 bases map to TRBD1. J lost 11 bases, V lost 3 bases, and 8 bases had no gene match. This CDR3 is built from 15 residues. In germline, CDR1 is SGHTA, CDR2 FQGNSA. The CDR3 nucleotides are TGTGCCAGCAGCTTCACGGGACAGGGTCCCGCACCCCTCCACTTT. As protein: CASSFTGQGPAPLHF.

This clone has a handful of counts. The chain uses TRBV2 and TRBJ1-1; 9 bases match TRBD1. The V segment lost 4 bases and the J segment 11 bases; nucleotides outside the gene matches: 11. Germline V gene lookup returns CDR1 SNHLY and CDR2 FYNNEI. The CDR3 loop spans 14 amino acids. The CDR3 DNA reads as TGTGCCAGCAGTGGTATGGACAGGGGATTGTTGGCTTTCTTT. This codes for CASSGMDRGLLAFF.

The genes are TRBV11-2 and TRBJ1-1; D uncertain. CDR1 is SGHAT, CDR2 FQNNGV, per germline. The length of the CDR3 is 15 residues. Trimming shortened V by 6 bases and J by 4 bases, and 18 bases separated the two germline ends. CDR3 in amino acids: CASRTEGGRATEAFF. As DNA, the CDR3 is TGTGCCAGCAGGACGGAGGGCGGGAGGGCCACTGAAGCTTTCTTT.

This rearrangement joins TRBV7-9 to TRBJ1-1, with D maybe TRBD1 (6 bases). Germline-derived CDR1 and CDR2 are SEHNR and FQNEAQ (reference sequence). V was cut by 7 bases and J by 3 bases, with 12 bases left in between. The CDR3 has 13 residues. CDR3 sequence: CASKWDTYTEAFF. The CDR3 DNA reads TGTGCCAGCAAGTGGGACACGTACACTGAAGCTTTCTTT.

V usage is TRBV7-2 and J usage is TRBJ2-1; 11 bases are a match to TRBD2. V shed 5 bases, J shed 10 bases, and the junction held 7 bases outside the gene matches. This CDR3 spans 14 amino acids. Per germline, CDR1 SGHTA and CDR2 FQGNSA. The CDR3 coding sequence is TGTGCCAGCAGCCCAGCCCTAGCGGGGGGAGAGCAGTTCTTC. Translated: CASSPALAGGEQFF.

The chain employs TRBV7-2 and TRBJ1-1, with a weak D call TRBD1 (5 bases). Trimming removed 2 bases from V and 0 bases from J, with 10 bases in between. CDR1 and CDR2 (germline): SGHTA, FQGNSA. The CDR3 is 15 residues long. DNA of the CDR3: TGTGCCAGCAGCTTACGGGCAGGGTTGAACACTGAAGCTTTCTTT. It translates to CASSLRAGLNTEAFF.

The chain combines TRBV6-5 with TRBJ2-5, with 7 bases that match TRBD2. CDR1 MNHEY and CDR2 SVGAGI come from the germline V gene. With V trimmed by 5 bases and J by 5 bases, 2 bases remained unmatched. The CDR3 has 12 residues. The CDR3 coding sequence is TGTGCCAGCAGTCGGCGGGGGGAGACCCAGTACTTC. Its protein product is CASSRRGETQYF.

The chain employs TRBV6-5 and TRBJ2-7, with 7 nucleotides matching TRBD1. The V gene's germline CDR1 is MNHEY and CDR2 SVGAGI. J was trimmed by 5 bases and V by 6 bases; bases with no gene match: 10. The CDR3 has 14 residues. CDR3 nucleotides: TGTGCCAGCAGGAAACCCGGGACAGCAGACGAGCAGTACTTC. Protein: CASRKPGTADEQYF.

V usage is TRBV4-1 and J usage is TRBJ1-2; TRBD1 matches at 9 bases. Germline CDR1 MGHRA, CDR2 YSYEKL. This CDR3 has 13 amino acids. The trim removed 4 bases at V and 3 bases at J, leaving 0 bases unmatched. The CDR3 sequence: CASSRQGDYGYTF. As DNA, the CDR3 is TGCGCCAGCAGCCGACAGGGGGACTATGGCTACACCTTC.

The V gene is TRBV5-1, the J gene TRBJ1-2; 7 bases are shared with TRBD1. Germline assignment: CDR1 SGHRS and CDR2 YFSETQ. The CDR3 spans 13 residues. Trimming at V came to 4 bases and at J to 6 bases, leaving 6 bases not matched to a gene. Written as DNA, the CDR3 is TGCGCCAGCAGCGTCGGACAGGCAAATGGCTACACCTTC. Encoded protein: CASSVGQANGYTF.

The J gene is TRBJ2-5, the V gene TRBV13; a possible D gene is TRBD2 (7 bases). CDR1 is PRHDT, CDR2 FYEKMQ, per germline (reference sequence). Between the trimmed V and J ends, which lost 5 bases and 1 base, there was a span of 17 bases. This CDR3 comprises 16 residues. The chain's CDR3 is CASSLFRGAAQETQYF. CDR3 coding DNA: TGTGCCAGCAGCCTATTTCGGGGGGCCGCCCAAGAGACCCAGTACTTC. Using reference TRBV13 and TRBJ2-5 for the parts outside the CDR3, the full variable domain is AAGVIQSPRHLIKEKRETATLKCYPIPRHDTVYWYQQGPGQDPQFLISFYEKMQSDKGSIPDRFSAQQFSDYHSELNMSSLELGDSALYFCASSLFRGAAQETQYFGPGTRLLVL.